Sequencing of this T cell receptor (beta chain) was carried out in a study of T-cell reconstitution after alpha-beta-depleted transplantation in children (dated by TCRdb to about 2016). With respect to the entire study: The study quantitatively tracked T-cell immune reconstitution after TCRalphabeta/CD19-depleted allogeneic hematopoietic cell transplantation in children using TCR repertoire profiling.

V drops 6 bases and J drops 6 bases, leaving 10 bases in between. CDR1 is given as MNHEY and CDR2 as SMNVEV, both from the germline V gene (reference sequence). Counted from cysteine to phenylalanine, this CDR3 has 12 amino acids. Of the read, only the CDR3 DNA is kept; its 36 bases are in frame from base 1. Interpreted using the paper, the treatment or condition label stands for: allogeneic hematopoietic cell transplantation with graft depleted of TCRalphabeta T cells and CD19 B cells. Transplant recipients were children who received TCRalphabeta/CD19-depleted allogeneic hematopoietic cell grafts. This clonotype was counted many times. There is no known antigen for this receptor. Per-nucleotide qualities are absent, and no much larger clonotype sits a single base away. On the study overall, not on this receptor specifically: About two months after transplant, the apparently early recovery of alphabetaT-cell counts reportedly depended on just several hundred clones that had expanded rapidly and came from non-depleted graft cells. In some patients, the high TCRbeta diversity seen at day 60 was put down to recipient T cells and intrathymic progenitors that had survived conditioning. The frequencies of hyperexpanded clones fell over the following months, and after one year, T-cell counts and TCRbeta diversity were mostly attributed to newly produced T cells.

Library preparation employed PCR. Sequenced using an Illumina HiSeq 2500. To normalize quantification of the TCRbeta repertoire, the TCR libraries were built with molecular barcoding that relied on unique molecular identifiers. TCRdb reworked the public reads: Q25 trimming with fastp, MiXCR clone assembly, productive beta chains retained. Records with the same CDR3 protein are collapsed into one entry carrying the most frequent genes and DNA. Counted in this sample were some 200,000 distinct CDR3 sequences; approximately 6.9% of them appeared once. The ten largest clones represent just over 5.5% of the sample.

This TCR was sampled from a boy younger than 10 with acute lymphoblastic leukemia, due to receive a stem cell transplant. The chain employs TRBV27 and TRBJ2-3; there is no confident call for the D gene. The sequenced sample was PBMCs, obtained before TCRalphabeta/CD19-depleted stem cell transplant. The nucleotide sequence is given as TGTGCCAGCAGCTCCCCCGGGGATACGCAGTATTTT. Translated, this gives CASSSPGDTQYF.